This passage covers 26 T cell receptor beta chains from one sample sequenced in a study of vaccination and CD4 T cells after COVID-19. Their antigens remain unidentified. Sequencing of cultured CD4+ T cell DNA used the Oncomine TCR Beta short-read assay. Each CDR3 protein gets one entry after TCRdb re-called the PCR reads with MiXCR. This repertoire shows more than 11,000 distinct CDR3 sequences, 29% found once; its top ten account for over 15%. Treatment defined: approximately nine-day PBMC culture with coronavirus spike peptide pools or control peptides (ViraFEST assay). The input for sequencing was CD4+ T cells from blood, cultured in vitro, taken before SARS-CoV-2 vaccination. These receptors were obtained from a human donor who received a COVID-19 vaccine.

V usage is TRBV20-1 and J usage is TRBJ2-3, with 10 bases matching TRBD2. Germline lookup yields CDR1 DFQATT and CDR2 SNEGSKA (reference sequence). This CDR3 is 14 amino acids long. The ends lost 2 bases at V and 3 bases at J; junction bases unmatched: 2. The CDR3 reads CSARQRGGTDTQYF. The CDR3 region has the DNA TGCAGTGCTAGACAGCGGGGGGGGACAGATACGCAGTATTTT.

V and J are TRBV7-2 and TRBJ2-6; D unresolved. The germline CDR1 and CDR2 sequences are SGHTA and FQGNSA. This CDR3 spans 15 amino acids. Deletions cut 6 bases from V and 0 bases from J, with 9 bases between. The CDR3 region is CASRLPLSGANVLTF. CDR3 DNA sequence: TGTGCCAGCAGACTTCCCCTCTCTGGGGCCAACGTCCTGACTTTC.

This chain connects TRBV5-1 to TRBJ1-1; 7 bases are a match to TRBD1. The CDR3 is made up of 16 amino acids. Germline loops: CDR1 SGHRS, CDR2 YFSETQ. The junction had 8 bases not matched to a gene; V was cut back by 0 bases and J by 3 bases. CDR3 amino acids: CASSLGTGTLDTEAFF. CDR3 nucleotides: TGCGCCAGCAGCTTGGGGACAGGAACCTTGGACACTGAAGCTTTCTTT.

This clonotype was counted only a few times. The CDR3 sequence: CATSAGTGGGYTF. As DNA, the CDR3 is TGTGCCACCAGTGCCGGGACGGGCGGTGGCTACACCTTC. The genes are TRBV24-1 and TRBJ1-2, with D tentatively TRBD1 (5 bases). V was shortened by 5 bases and J by 7 bases, with 13 bases between the two germline ends. The CDR3 is made up of 13 amino acids. CDR1 and CDR2 (germline): KGHDR, SFDVKD.

J is TRBJ2-2 and V is TRBV11-2, with 8 bases matching TRBD1. V dropped 11 bases and J dropped 2; count of bases not matched to a gene: 10. The CDR3 spans 15 residues. Germline V gives CDR1 SGHAT, CDR2 FQNNGV. The CDR3 coding sequence is TGTGCCGGATCCTTAGGGACAGGCAACACCGGGGAGCTGTTTTTT. Its translation is CAGSLGTGNTGELFF.

The chain couples TRBV28 to TRBJ1-1, with D hard to call. The germline gives CDR1 MDHEN, CDR2 SYDVKM. V was trimmed by 4 bases and J by 2 bases, leaving 8 bases between them. This CDR3 comprises 13 residues. This CDR3 is CASSSMLNTEAFF. The CDR3 coding sequence is TGTGCCAGCAGTTCAATGTTAAACACTGAAGCTTTCTTT.

This clonotype was seen a handful of times. Written as DNA, the CDR3 is TGCAGTGCTAGGGGGGAGGGAGGGTTGGAGACCCAGTACTTC. Protein sequence: CSARGEGGLETQYF. This chain links TRBV20-1 with TRBJ2-5, with 7 bases that match TRBD2. This CDR3 spans 14 amino acids. The trim removed 3 bases at V and 5 bases at J, leaving 9 bases unmatched. Germline V gene lookup returns CDR1 DFQATT and CDR2 SNEGSKA (reference sequence).

This clonotype was counted only a few times. The CDR3 DNA reads as TGTGCCAGCATGACCGACAGGGGTTGGAATCAGCCCCAGCATTTT. Translating gives CASMTDRGWNQPQHF. The rearrangement links TRBV2 to TRBJ1-5; 8 nucleotides agree with TRBD1. Losses at the gene ends were 7 bases for V and 4 bases for J; bases not matched to a gene: 9. The CDR3 is made up of 15 amino acids. Germline CDR1 SNHLY, CDR2 FYNNEI.

This clonotype has just a few counts. The chain is built from TRBV6-1 and TRBJ1-6, with a tentative D call TRBD1 (6 bases). CDR3 length: 15 residues. CDR1 MNHNS and CDR2 SASEGT come from the germline V gene. Trimming took off 6 bases at V and 10 bases at J, with 19 bases between the two ends. Here the CDR3 reads CASRLRGDTQSPLHF. CDR3 in DNA: TGTGCCAGCAGACTGCGGGGGGACACCCAGTCACCCCTCCACTTT.

The chain uses TRBV11-2 and TRBJ2-5; possibly TRBD2 for D (7 bases). V was clipped by 3 bases and J by 2 bases, with 16 bases between them. Germline CDR1 SGHAT, CDR2 FQNNGV. This CDR3 has 16 amino acids. The CDR3 DNA follows: TGTGCCAGCAGCTTTGGGGGGGCGCGGGGGCAAGAGACCCAGTACTTC. Translation: CASSFGGARGQETQYF.

The table lists this clonotype with a few counts. The gene calls are TRBV27 and TRBJ2-3; a possible D gene is TRBD2 (5 bases). Germline CDR1 MNHEY, CDR2 SMNVEV (reference sequence). Trimming cost V 1 base and J 3 bases, with 8 bases left between them. This CDR3 is built from 14 residues. Here the CDR3 reads CASSLFRGTDTQYF. The CDR3 DNA follows: TGTGCCAGCAGTTTATTTCGGGGAACAGATACGCAGTATTTT.

The V call is TRBV15, the J call TRBJ2-1, with D uncertain. This CDR3 has 15 amino acids. Trimming stripped 5 bases from V and 4 bases from J, with 15 bases between. CDR1 LNHNV and CDR2 YYDKDF come from the germline V gene (reference sequence). The CDR3 DNA reads as TGTGCCACCAGCGTAGTTGAGATTCAGTACAATGAGCAGTTCTTC. It is translated as CATSVVEIQYNEQFF.

A few counts support this clonotype. The chain carries TRBV6-1 and TRBJ2-2; D is ambiguous. The V end lost 4 bases, the J end lost 4 bases, and 13 bases lay between the germline ends. The CDR3 spans 15 residues. The V gene's germline CDR1 is MNHNS and CDR2 SASEGT. Written as DNA, the CDR3 is TGTGCCAGCAGTGCCTCTATTTACCCCACCGGGGAGCTGTTTTTT. As protein: CASSASIYPTGELFF.

In this sample, this clonotype turned up a few times. The chain combines TRBV2 with TRBJ1-5; TRBD1 is a possible D gene (5 bases). Trimming cost V 4 bases and J 6 bases, with 10 bases left between them. CDR1 and CDR2 from the germline V gene are SNHLY and FYNNEI. There are 13 residues in the CDR3. CDR3 loop: CASSVQGGQPQHF. CDR3 nucleotide sequence: TGTGCCAGCAGTGTTCAGGGTGGTCAGCCCCAGCATTTT. The full variable domain, completed using reference TRBV2 and TRBJ1-5, is EPEVTQTPSHQVTQMGQEVILRCVPISNHLYFYWYRQILGQKVEFLVSFYNNEISEKSEIFDDQFSVERPDGSNFTLKIRSTKLEDSAMYFCASSVQGGQPQHFGDGTRLSIL.

This clonotype was observed a handful of times. Here the CDR3 reads CATSPDGMNTEAFF. The CDR3 DNA reads as TGTGCCACCAGTCCAGACGGGATGAACACTGAAGCTTTCTTT. V usage is TRBV15 and J usage is TRBJ1-1; D is ambiguous. The ends were cut back, 6 bases at V and 0 bases at J, with 11 bases in the middle. This CDR3 region has 14 residues. Germline CDR1 reads LNHNV; CDR2 reads YYDKDF (reference sequence).

The chain employs TRBV7-3 and TRBJ2-3, with 10 bases aligning to TRBD2. The CDR3 totals 18 residues. V trimming: 1 base; J trimming: 8 bases; junction bases outside the gene matches: 15. Germline V gives CDR1 SGHTA, CDR2 FQGTGA. CDR3 in DNA: TGTGCCAGCAGCTTAAACCCTCCCTCCGTGGCTAGCGGGGGTACGCAGTATTTT. Encoded protein: CASSLNPPSVASGGTQYF.

This sequence joins TRBV29-1 and TRBJ2-5; unclear D gene. CDR1 and CDR2 (germline): SQVTM, ANQGSEA. The CDR3 consists of 12 residues. V dropped 8 bases and J dropped 1 base, with 11 bases sitting between them. CDR3 region: CSWGSGQETQYF. The CDR3 DNA reads as TGCAGCTGGGGATCGGGCCAAGAGACCCAGTACTTC. Using reference TRBV29-1 and TRBJ2-5 for the parts outside the CDR3, the full variable domain is SAVISQKPSRDICQRGTSLTIQCQVDSQVTMMFWYRQQPGQSLTLIATANQGSEATYESGFVIDKFPISRPNLTFSTLTVSNMSPEDSSIYLCSWGSGQETQYFGPGTRLLVL.

The CDR3 DNA sequence: TGTGCCACCAGGGCGGGGGGGTTTAACACTGAAGCTTTCTTT. Its protein product is CATRAGGFNTEAFF. The chain combines TRBV24-1 with TRBJ1-1; D perhaps matches TRBD1 (5 bases). The V end lost 7 bases, the J end lost 2 bases, and 13 bases lay between the germline ends. CDR1 is KGHDR and CDR2 is SFDVKD in the germline V gene. The CDR3 consists of 14 residues.

The genes are TRBV5-1 and TRBJ1-6; maybe TRBD1 (6 bases). Germline loops: CDR1 SGHRS, CDR2 YFSETQ. V lost 0 bases and J 5 bases, leaving 12 bases between the germline ends. The CDR3 runs 16 residues. CDR3 DNA: TGCGCCAGCAGCTTGGTTGGGGCAGGGGATAATTCACCCCTCCACTTT. Its protein product is CASSLVGAGDNSPLHF.

This clonotype has only a few counts. This sequence joins TRBV20-1 and TRBJ1-5; 7 nucleotides align to TRBD1. Germline CDR1 is DFQATT and CDR2 is SNEGSKA (reference sequence). The CDR3 is made up of 13 amino acids. Trimming took 5 bases from V and 2 from J; bases not matched to a gene: 3. The CDR3 region is CSAPGQGNQPQHF. The CDR3 coding sequence is TGCAGTGCTCCAGGACAGGGCAATCAGCCCCAGCATTTT.

This clonotype was seen just once. The rearrangement links TRBV20-1 to TRBJ2-7, with D possibly matching TRBD1 (6 bases). The V gene's germline CDR1 is DFQATT and CDR2 SNEGSKA (reference sequence). Trimming took off 3 bases at V and 3 bases at J, with 27 bases between the two ends. This CDR3 contains 18 residues. The CDR3 sequence: CSARVAARSGTSLYEQYF. CDR3 DNA sequence: TGCAGTGCTAGGGTCGCGGCCAGATCCGGGACATCTCTCTACGAGCAGTACTTC.

The CDR3 sequence is CAWSRTSGGLYQETQYF. The CDR3 bases are TGTGCCTGGAGCCGAACTAGCGGGGGCCTGTACCAAGAGACCCAGTACTTC. The chain combines TRBV30 with TRBJ2-5; 11 bases are shared with TRBD2. Germline V gives CDR1 GTSNPN, CDR2 SVGIG (reference sequence). After removal of 3 bases from V and 0 bases from J, the junction contained 9 bases not matched to a gene. There are 17 residues in the CDR3.

For this clonotype: At one end the junction does not follow the germline gene, possibly because of a read error. This rearrangement joins TRBV5-3 to TRBJ2-1, with 11 bases matching TRBD1. TRBV5-3 is annotated as an ORF whose role is uncertain. This CDR3 contains 16 residues. In DNA form, the CDR3 reads TGTGCCAGCAGCTTGGTCCTTGGGACAGGGGGATCTGAGCAGTTCTTC. Its translation: CASSLVLGTGGSEQFF.

V is TRBV18 and J is TRBJ1-2, with 8 bases that match TRBD1. CDR3 size: 18 residues. The germline CDR1 and CDR2 sequences are KGHSH and LQKENI. Trimming cost V 1 base and J 8 bases; bases outside gene matches: 18. CDR3 residues: CASSPRTGQGLSKLGYTF. CDR3 coding DNA: TGTGCCAGCTCACCACGGACAGGGCAGGGCTTATCTAAACTGGGCTACACCTTC.

The rearrangement joins TRBV6-1 to TRBJ2-1, with 10 bases aligning to TRBD2. The CDR3 contains 17 residues. V lost 6 bases and J lost 6; bases outside the gene matches: 14. Germline CDR1 is MNHNS and CDR2 is SASEGT. CDR3 amino acids: CASSQPFLAGVTNEQFF. CDR3 nucleotide sequence: TGTGCCAGCAGCCAACCCTTTCTAGCGGGGGTAACCAATGAGCAGTTCTTC.

Worth noting for this clonotype: The CDR3 does not close with the conserved phenylalanine or tryptophan, likely indicating a read error. CDR3 residues: CASTLRGTGNEQYL. The CDR3 DNA sequence: TGTGCCAGCACCCTTCGGGGGACAGGGAACGAGCAGTACCTC. The V call is TRBV12-3 or TRBV12-4, the J call TRBJ2-7, with 9 bases fitting TRBD1. V was clipped by 7 bases and J by 5 bases; unmatched bases: 9. The CDR3 covers 14 residues.